These 6 T cell receptor beta chains originate from one sample sequenced in a study of blood T cell repertoires in COVID-19. Generated by immunoSEQ multiplex PCR, the TCRdb table keeps only in-frame clones and is missing some. This sample carries around 480,000 clones, approximately 90% of them seen once, and the ten largest clones take around 0.64%. Sequencing was done on a sample of PBMCs or T cells enriched from blood (not recorded which). These receptors all come from a young woman who had recovered from COVID-19.

The rearrangement uses TRBV2 and TRBJ2-7; D is unclear. In germline, CDR1 is SNHLY, CDR2 FYNNEI. With 3 bases removed from V and 3 bases from J, the gap between germline ends came to 9 bases. The CDR3 is made up of 13 amino acids. The CDR3 DNA reads TGTGCCAGCAGTGACCTGGGCATCTACGAGCAGTACTTC. Encoded protein: CASSDLGIYEQYF.

The gene calls are TRBV30 and TRBJ1-2, with TRBD1 identical over 7 bases. This CDR3 is 14 amino acids long. The ends lost 2 bases at V and 7 bases at J; junction bases unmatched: 10. Germline CDR1 reads GTSNPN; CDR2 reads SVGIG (reference sequence). The CDR3 here is CAWSFLGQTAGYTF. CDR3 in DNA: TGTGCCTGGAGTTTCCTGGGACAGACCGCTGGCTACACCTTC.

As DNA, the CDR3 is TGTGCCAGCAGCACGCGCCACAGGGATGCCACAGATACGCAGTATTTT. It encodes CASSTRHRDATDTQYF. This chain links TRBV28 with TRBJ2-3, with D perhaps TRBD1 (6 bases). The CDR3 runs to 16 residues. CDR1 and CDR2 (germline): MDHEN, SYDVKM. Trimming removed 6 bases from V and 2 bases from J, with 18 bases in between.

This chain uses TRBV18 with TRBJ1-3; 9 bases match TRBD1. The V and J ends lost 3 bases and 8 bases, in that order; junction bases with no gene match: 14. The germline gives CDR1 KGHSH, CDR2 LQKENI. The CDR3 has 17 amino acids. This CDR3 is CASSPFYAGQGMDTIYF. DNA of the CDR3: TGTGCCAGCTCACCTTTTTATGCCGGACAGGGGATGGACACCATATATTTT.

The chain has TRBV3-1 (or the pseudogene TRBV3-2) and TRBJ2-1, with a weak D call TRBD2 (6 bases). Deletions cut 2 bases from V and 6 bases from J, with 17 bases between. The CDR3 consists of 16 residues. Germline loops: CDR1 LGHDT, CDR2 YNNKEL (reference sequence). The CDR3 DNA reads TGTGCCAGCAGCCAACCTGAAGGAGGGCCAGCCAATGAGCAGTTCTTC. Translation gives CASSQPEGGPANEQFF.

The rearrangement joins TRBV10-3 to TRBJ1-2; D not resolved. The ends were cut back, 6 bases at V and 4 bases at J, with 15 bases in the middle. The CDR3 extends over 14 amino acids. From germline, CDR1 is ENHRY and CDR2 SYGVKD. CDR3 in DNA: TGTGCCATCAGCCCGCCTGAGGTCCTCTATGGCTACACCTTC. Its protein is CAISPPEVLYGYTF.